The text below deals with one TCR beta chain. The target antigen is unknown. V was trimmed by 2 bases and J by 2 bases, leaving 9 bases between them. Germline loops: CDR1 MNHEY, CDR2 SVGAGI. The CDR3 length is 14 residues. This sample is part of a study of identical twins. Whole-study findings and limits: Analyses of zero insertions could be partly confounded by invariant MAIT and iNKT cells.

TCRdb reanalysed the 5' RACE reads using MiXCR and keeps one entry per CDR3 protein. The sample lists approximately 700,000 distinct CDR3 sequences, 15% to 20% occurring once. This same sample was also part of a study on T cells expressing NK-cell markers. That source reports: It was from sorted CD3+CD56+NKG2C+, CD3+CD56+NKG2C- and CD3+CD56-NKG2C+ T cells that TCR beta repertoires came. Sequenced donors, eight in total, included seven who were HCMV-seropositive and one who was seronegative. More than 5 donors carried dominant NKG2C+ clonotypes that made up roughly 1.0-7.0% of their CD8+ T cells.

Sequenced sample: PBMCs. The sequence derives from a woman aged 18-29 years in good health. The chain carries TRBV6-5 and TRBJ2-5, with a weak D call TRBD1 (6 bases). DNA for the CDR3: TGTGCCAGCAGTTACGATAGGGGGCAAGAGACCCAGTACTTC. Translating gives CASSYDRGQETQYF.